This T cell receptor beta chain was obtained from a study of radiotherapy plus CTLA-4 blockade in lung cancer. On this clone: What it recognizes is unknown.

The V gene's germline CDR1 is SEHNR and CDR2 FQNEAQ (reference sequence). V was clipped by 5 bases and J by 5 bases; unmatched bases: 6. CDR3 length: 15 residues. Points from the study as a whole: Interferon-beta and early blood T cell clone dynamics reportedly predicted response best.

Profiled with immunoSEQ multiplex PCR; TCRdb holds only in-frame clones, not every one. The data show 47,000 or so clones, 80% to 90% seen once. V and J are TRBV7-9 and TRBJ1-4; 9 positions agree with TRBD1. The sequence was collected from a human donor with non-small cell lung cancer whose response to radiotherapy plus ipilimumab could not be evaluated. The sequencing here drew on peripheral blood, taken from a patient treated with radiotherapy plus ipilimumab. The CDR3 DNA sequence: TGTGCCAGCAGCCCAAACAGGGGGCGGAATGAAAAACTGTTTTTT. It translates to CASSPNRGRNEKLFF.